Shown below are 8 T cell receptor beta chains from a single sample sequenced in a study of identical twins. MiXCR was run by TCRdb on the 5' RACE reads, yielding one entry per CDR3 protein. In the table there are some 760,000 distinct CDR3 sequences, about 20% of which are singletons. This same sample was also taken into another study, of T cells expressing NK-cell markers.

The sequencing input was PBMCs. Receptors originate from a woman between 18 and 30 years old in good health.

The chain links TRBV6-1 to TRBJ2-1; 7 bases match TRBD2. The germline V gene has CDR1 MNHNS and CDR2 SASEGT. V trimming: 6 bases; J trimming: 8 bases; junction bases outside the gene matches: 13. This CDR3 spans 15 amino acids. CDR3 sequence: CASSTWEGKVYEQFF. In nucleotides, the CDR3 is TGTGCCAGCAGCACTTGGGAGGGTAAGGTCTATGAGCAGTTCTTC.

The chain has TRBV6-2 or TRBV6-3 and TRBJ2-7; 10 bases line up with TRBD2. There are 15 residues in the CDR3. V shed 5 bases, J shed 7 bases, and the junction held 11 bases outside the gene matches. Per the germline V gene, CDR1 is MNHEY and CDR2 is SVGEGT. DNA for the CDR3: TGTGCCAGCAGTAGACAAGCGGGAGGGCCCGGAGAGCAGTACTTC. Translation: CASSRQAGGPGEQYF.

This rearrangement joins TRBV6-5 to TRBJ2-7; 8 positions match TRBD1. V lost 0 bases to trimming and J lost 2 bases; unmatched junction nucleotides: 3. The germline V gene has CDR1 MNHEY and CDR2 SVGAGI. This CDR3 region has 15 residues. CDR3 sequence (DNA): TGTGCCAGCAGTTACTCCCGCAGGGGGCCCTACGAGCAGTACTTC. This sequence encodes CASSYSRRGPYEQYF.

In its sample, this clonotype was seen a few times. The V and J genes are TRBV7-2 and TRBJ1-2; D is undetermined. The CDR3 extends over 13 amino acids. CDR1 is SGHTA and CDR2 is FQGNSA in the germline V gene. The ends were cut back, 5 bases at V and 6 bases at J, with 13 bases in the middle. The CDR3 region is CASSTSWRDGYTF. CDR3 DNA sequence: TGTGCCAGCAGCACCTCTTGGAGGGATGGCTACACCTTC.

This clonotype was seen a few times. The CDR3 sequence is CASSPPGPSTVAFF. The CDR3 region has the DNA TGCGCCAGCAGTCCCCCGGGCCCTTCGACAGTGGCGTTCTTC. This chain uses TRBV5-1 with TRBJ2-1; tentative D call: TRBD1 (5 bases). Germline loops: CDR1 SGHRS, CDR2 YFSETQ. Trimming pared 5 bases from V and 15 bases from J, leaving 24 bases between. CDR3 size: 14 residues.

The chain carries TRBV30 and TRBJ2-3; 8 bases align to TRBD1. The V gene end was trimmed by 8 bases and the J gene end by 2 bases; junction bases not matched to a gene: 9. The CDR3 sequence is 14 residues long. Germline V gives CDR1 GTSNPN, CDR2 SVGIG (reference sequence). In nucleotides, the CDR3 is TGTGCCATCAAACAGGGGGGTTACACAGATACGCAGTATTTT. Its translation: CAIKQGGYTDTQYF. The full variable domain, its missing parts supplied by reference TRBV30 and TRBJ2-3, is SQTIHQWPATLVQPVGSPLSLECTVEGTSNPNLYWYRQAAGRGLQLLFYSVGIGQISSEVPQNLSASRPQDRQFILSSKKLLLSDSGFYLCAIKQGGYTDTQYFGPGTRLTVL.

DNA for the CDR3: TGTGCCAGCAGCGGATCCAATAGCCGGCAAGGACAGTTCTTC. It translates to CASSGSNSRQGQFF. The chain uses TRBV9 and TRBJ2-1; D is unresolved. V gave up 3 bases and J gave up 13 bases, with 20 bases separating them. The CDR3 contains 14 residues. Germline CDR1 SGDLS, CDR2 YYNGEE.

This clonotype occurred a few times. The chain joins TRBV6-1 to TRBJ2-7, with no clear D. The CDR3 contains 15 residues. V was shortened by 6 bases and J by 0 bases, with 15 bases between the two germline ends. CDR1 and CDR2 from the germline V gene are MNHNS and SASEGT. The chain's CDR3 is CASSPTASRSYEQYF. CDR3 sequence (DNA): TGTGCCAGCAGCCCAACGGCCTCCCGCTCCTACGAGCAGTACTTC.